One and the same sample provided the 24 T cell receptor beta chains below, sequenced in a study of post-analysis software for immune sequencing data. The study's findings and limits: In patients, TRBV5-6, TRBV5-1 and TRBV20-1 belonged to several TRBV segments found more frequently than in controls.

Their specific antigens are unknown. The authors incorporated unique molecular identifiers into the TCR beta cDNA libraries. Each CDR3 protein gets one entry after TCRdb re-called the PCR reads with MiXCR. The sample lists approximately 730,000 distinct CDR3 sequences; around 46% were seen once. The sample was blood. These receptors were collected from a girl aged 10-17 years with multiple sclerosis.

Only a few counts were recorded for this clonotype. This chain connects TRBV5-6 to TRBJ2-1; 8 bases are shared with TRBD2. The CDR3 loop spans 15 amino acids. Losses at the gene ends were 9 bases for V and 4 bases for J; bases not matched to a gene: 12. In germline, CDR1 is SGHDT, CDR2 YYEEEE. The CDR3 DNA reads as TGTGCCACCAACGGCGCGGGAGGAGGGTACAATGAGCAGTTCTTC. This codes for CATNGAGGGYNEQFF.

The chain uses TRBV6-2 or TRBV6-3 and TRBJ2-7; 7 bases match TRBD2. Germline V gene lookup returns CDR1 MNHEY and CDR2 SVGEGT. J was trimmed by 0 bases and V by 5 bases; bases with no gene match: 7. This CDR3 spans 15 amino acids. As DNA, the CDR3 is TGTGCCAGCAGTCGCCTAGCGGCAAGCTCCTACGAGCAGTACTTC. It codes for CASSRLAASSYEQYF.

This chain connects TRBV5-1 to TRBJ2-1; D perhaps matches TRBD2 (6 bases). The CDR3 is 16 residues long. The germline V gene encodes CDR1 SGHRS and CDR2 YFSETQ. V was trimmed by 0 bases and J by 6 bases, leaving 16 bases between them. CDR3 sequence reads: CASSLGGVITINEQFF. In DNA, the CDR3 is TGCGCCAGCAGCTTGGGGGGGGTCATCACCATCAATGAGCAGTTCTTC. Looking up the rest from reference TRBV5-1 and TRBJ2-1 gives the full variable domain: KAGVTQTPRYLIKTRGQQVTLSCSPISGHRSVSWYQQTPGQGLQFLFEYFSETQRNKGNFPGRFSGRQFSNSRSEMNVSTLELGDSALYLCASSLGGVITINEQFFGPGTRLTVL.

V is TRBV25-1 and J is TRBJ2-7; D is possibly TRBD2 (7 bases). CDR1 and CDR2 (germline): MGHDK, SYGVNS. This CDR3 is built from 12 residues. V gave up 4 bases and J gave up 6 bases, with 10 bases separating them. CDR3 bases: TGTGCCAGCAGTGGCGGGGGCAGCGAGCAGTACTTC. Translation: CASSGGGSEQYF.

The chain has TRBV6-5 and TRBJ1-2; D unresolved. V was trimmed by 6 bases and J by 4 bases, leaving 15 bases between them. The V gene's germline CDR1 is MNHEY and CDR2 SVGAGI. The CDR3 sequence is 14 residues long. The CDR3 protein is CASRRTVTLYGYTF. The CDR3 DNA reads TGTGCCAGCAGGAGAACGGTCACCCTCTATGGCTACACCTTC.

The rearrangement links TRBV24-1 to TRBJ2-1; 7 bases match TRBD1. Trimming at V came to 3 bases and at J to 0 bases, leaving 7 bases not matched to a gene. The CDR3 length is 17 residues. The germline V gene has CDR1 KGHDR and CDR2 SFDVKD. CDR3 region: CATSDPNRGISYNEQFF. DNA for the CDR3: TGTGCCACCAGTGATCCGAACAGGGGTATCTCCTACAATGAGCAGTTCTTC.

The sample holds a few counts of this clonotype. This sequence joins TRBV27 and TRBJ2-7; D perhaps matches TRBD1 (6 bases). Per germline, CDR1 MNHEY and CDR2 SMNVEV (reference sequence). The CDR3 covers 15 residues. The V and J ends lost 5 bases and 3 bases respectively, with 17 bases between them. The DNA of the CDR3 is TGTGCCAGCAGTCAAACAGGGTTCAACCGCTACGAGCAGTACTTC. Translating it yields CASSQTGFNRYEQYF.

The V gene is TRBV20-1, the J gene TRBJ2-3, with TRBD1 identical over 8 bases. After removal of 6 bases from V and 4 bases from J, the junction contained 21 bases not matched to a gene. Germline V gene lookup returns CDR1 DFQATT and CDR2 SNEGSKA (reference sequence). The CDR3 is 18 amino acids. The CDR3 spells CSAVDRGMAGKGADTQYF. CDR3 nucleotide sequence: TGCAGTGCAGTCGACAGGGGCATGGCCGGGAAAGGGGCAGATACGCAGTATTTT.

CDR3 coding DNA: TGCAGTGCTAGGGGGACAGCGAGAGGACCCGAGCAGTACTTC. Its translation: CSARGTARGPEQYF. This chain connects TRBV20-1 to TRBJ2-7; TRBD1 matches 7 bases. V was clipped by 3 bases and J by 6 bases; unmatched bases: 11. The CDR3 loop spans 14 amino acids. Germline CDR1 DFQATT, CDR2 SNEGSKA (reference sequence).

This clonotype turned up a few times. One end of the junction is discordant with germline, which a read error may explain. The V gene is TRBV20-1, the J gene TRBJ2-1; 9 bases align to TRBD2. Germline V gives CDR1 DFQATT, CDR2 SNEGSKA (reference sequence). The CDR3 loop spans 15 amino acids. The CDR3 sequence is CSARGLAGSCNEQFF. The CDR3 nucleotides read TGCAGTGCTAGAGGGCTAGCGGGATCCTGCAATGAGCAGTTCTTC.

The CDR3 here is CARRPTGGASGTQYF. CDR3 nucleotide sequence: TGTGCCAGAAGACCGACGGGGGGCGCTTCCGGGACCCAGTACTTC. V usage is TRBV28 and J usage is TRBJ2-5, with a possible D match to TRBD2 (7 bases). V lost 9 bases and J 7 bases, leaving 24 bases between the germline ends. The V gene's germline CDR1 is MDHEN and CDR2 SYDVKM. The CDR3 extends over 15 amino acids.

The chain uses TRBV20-1 and TRBJ1-4, with no clear D. CDR3 length equals 13 residues. CDR1 and CDR2 from the germline V gene are DFQATT and SNEGSKA (reference sequence). V was cut by 3 bases and J by 5 bases, with 10 bases left in between. CDR3 bases: TGCAGTGCTAGTCCCAGGAGAAATGAAAAACTGTTTTTT. Encoded protein: CSASPRRNEKLFF.

This chain uses TRBV5-1 with TRBJ2-4; D might be TRBD1 (6 bases). Germline CDR1 reads SGHRS; CDR2 reads YFSETQ. V lost 4 bases, J lost 0 bases, and 14 bases lay in between. CDR3 length: 16 residues. The CDR3: CASSPWTEVAKNIQYF. As DNA, the CDR3 is TGCGCCAGCAGCCCCTGGACAGAAGTAGCCAAAAACATTCAGTACTTC.

This clonotype was found a few times. The chain employs TRBV13 and TRBJ2-7; 7 bases are a match to TRBD2. This CDR3 has 15 amino acids. Germline V gives CDR1 PRHDT, CDR2 FYEKMQ (reference sequence). The trim removed 4 bases at V and 4 bases at J, leaving 10 bases unmatched. The CDR3 reads CASSSNKAGPYEQYF. Written as DNA, the CDR3 is TGTGCCAGCAGCTCTAACAAAGCGGGACCTTACGAGCAGTACTTC.

This clonotype was detected only a few times. This CDR3 reads CASSLANGYNEQFF. CDR3 bases: TGTGCCAGCAGCTTAGCGAACGGTTACAATGAGCAGTTCTTC. The rearrangement links TRBV7-9 to TRBJ2-1; D ambiguous. Between the trimmed V and J ends, which lost 0 bases and 4 bases, there was a span of 7 bases. The CDR3 consists of 14 residues. Germline loops: CDR1 SEHNR, CDR2 FQNEAQ (reference sequence). Complete variable domain (other parts from reference TRBV7-9 and TRBJ2-1): DTGVSQNPRHKITKRGQNVTFRCDPISEHNRLYWYRQTLGQGPEFLTYFQNEAQLEKSRLLSDRFSAERPKGSFSTLEIQRTEQGDSAMYLCASSLANGYNEQFFGPGTRLTVL.

Only a few counts were recorded for this clonotype. The rearrangement links TRBV29-1 to TRBJ2-5; no clear D gene. This CDR3 spans 12 amino acids. V was shortened by 2 bases and J by 5 bases, with 9 bases between the two germline ends. Germline-derived CDR1 and CDR2 are SQVTM and ANQGSEA. DNA for the CDR3: TGCAGCGTTGAAATGGGTGGGGAGACCCAGTACTTC. This encodes CSVEMGGETQYF.

V and J are TRBV12-3 or TRBV12-4 and TRBJ1-5, with a weak D call TRBD1 (5 bases). V was clipped by 2 bases and J by 5 bases, with 10 bases between them. This CDR3 region has 14 residues. This chain's CDR3 is CASSLKGKHQPQHF. The CDR3 coding sequence is TGTGCCAGCAGTTTAAAGGGGAAGCATCAGCCCCAGCATTTT.

This clonotype has just a few counts. The chain joins TRBV20-1 to TRBJ2-5, with 8 bases that match TRBD1. The CDR3 consists of 16 residues. Trimming removed 0 bases from V and 7 bases from J; junction bases left unmatched: 13. The V gene's germline CDR1 is DFQATT and CDR2 SNEGSKA (reference sequence). DNA for the CDR3: TGCAGTGCTAGAGATCGCAGGACAGGGACTTCAGGGACCCAGTACTTC. This codes for CSARDRRTGTSGTQYF.

The chain carries TRBV7-7 and TRBJ2-7; D might be TRBD2 (5 bases). Germline CDR1 reads SSHAT; CDR2 reads FNYEAQ (reference sequence). This CDR3 has 15 residues. In nucleotides, the CDR3 is TGTGCTAGCGAGGAATGGTGGGAGAGCTCCTACGAGCAGTACTTC. The encoded protein is CASEEWWESSYEQYF.

The chain carries TRBV28 and TRBJ1-2; the D gene is possibly TRBD1 (5 bases). There are 15 residues in the CDR3. V lost 6 bases and J 7 bases, leaving 21 bases between the germline ends. Germline V gene lookup returns CDR1 MDHEN and CDR2 SYDVKM. The CDR3 bases are TGTGCCAGCAGCTTTACCCAAGACAGTCCGACTGGCTACACCTTC. This gives the protein CASSFTQDSPTGYTF.

This clonotype appeared once. The chain recombines TRBV5-1 with TRBJ2-5, with unresolved D. The CDR3 has 13 residues. Trimming took off 0 bases at V and 4 bases at J, with 7 bases between the two ends. Germline V gene lookup returns CDR1 SGHRS and CDR2 YFSETQ. The CDR3 sequence: CASSLVRLETQYF. In nucleotides, the CDR3 is TGCGCCAGCAGCTTGGTTCGCTTAGAGACCCAGTACTTC.

The rearrangement joins TRBV12-3 or TRBV12-4 to TRBJ1-2; no firm D call. With 7 bases removed from V and 2 bases from J, the gap between germline ends came to 11 bases. CDR3 length: 13 amino acids. CDR3 in amino acids: CASTGGVNYGYTF. DNA for the CDR3: TGTGCCAGCACGGGCGGAGTAAACTATGGCTACACCTTC.

The genes are TRBV20-1 and TRBJ2-1; 7 nucleotides agree with TRBD2. The germline gives CDR1 DFQATT, CDR2 SNEGSKA (reference sequence). Trimming at V came to 6 bases and at J to 10 bases, leaving 15 bases not matched to a gene. This CDR3 region has 14 residues. The CDR3 coding sequence is TGCAGTGCGATCGGGACTATTAATTTAGTAGAGCAGTTCTTC. Encoded protein: CSAIGTINLVEQFF.

The J gene is TRBJ2-5, the V gene TRBV5-1, with a possible D match to TRBD2 (6 bases). The end of the DNA fits TRBJ2-7 better, so the J call may be wrong. Per germline, CDR1 SGHRS and CDR2 YFSETQ. The CDR3 is made up of 16 amino acids. In DNA form, the CDR3 reads TGCGCCAGCAGCTTTACGTCCGGGACTCAAGCCTACGAGCAGTACTTC. Protein sequence: CASSFTSGTQAYEQYF.